A single sample gave rise to the 29 T cell receptor beta chains below, sequenced in a study of neurological immune-mediated disorders. TCRdb re-analysed the 5' RACE reads in MiXCR, keeping a single row per CDR3 protein. The sample holds about 66,000 distinct CDR3 sequences; about 4% are singletons and the top ten take 1% to 1.5%. Sequenced input: PBMCs. The receptors derive from a man aged 25 to 40 with multiple sclerosis.

This clonotype appeared many times. The CDR3 DNA reads TGTGCCAGCAGTTTAGCGCTCCCAGCTGAAGCTTTCTTT. This codes for CASSLALPAEAFF. This chain links TRBV12-3 or TRBV12-4 with TRBJ1-1, with no clear D. V shed 0 bases and J shed 6 bases, with 8 bases lying between them. This CDR3 spans 13 amino acids.

In this sample, this clonotype turned up many times. The chain employs TRBV11-1 and TRBJ1-1; possibly TRBD1 for D (5 bases). CDR3 size: 14 residues. V was clipped by 3 bases and J by 0 bases, with 8 bases between them. Germline CDR1 and CDR2: SGHAT and FQDESV (reference sequence). CDR3: CASSLTVMNTEAFF. CDR3 nucleotide sequence: TGTGCCAGCAGCTTGACAGTTATGAACACTGAAGCTTTCTTT.

This clonotype was observed many times. The rearrangement uses TRBV3-1 and TRBJ1-5; 8 bases match TRBD1. Per the germline V gene, CDR1 is LGHDT and CDR2 is YNNKEL (reference sequence). V lost 1 base to trimming and J lost 4 bases; unmatched junction nucleotides: 0. This CDR3 contains 14 residues. The CDR3: CASSQGTGNQPQHF. The CDR3 region has the DNA TGTGCCAGCAGCCAAGGGACAGGGAATCAGCCCCAGCATTTT.

The table lists this clonotype with many counts. V and J are TRBV20-1 and TRBJ1-1, with 9 bases fitting TRBD1. Unmatched junction bases numbered 11, after V lost 6 bases and J lost 0 bases. Germline CDR1 and CDR2: DFQATT and SNEGSKA (reference sequence). This CDR3 is built from 16 residues. The CDR3: CSAAAGTGLMNTEAFF. The CDR3, as DNA: TGCAGTGCCGCCGCCGGGACAGGGCTTATGAACACTGAAGCTTTCTTT.

This clonotype was observed many times. CDR3: CASRSGNRGSNSPLHF. CDR3 nucleotide sequence: TGTGCCAGCAGGTCGGGGAACAGGGGGAGTAATTCACCCCTCCACTTT. The rearrangement uses TRBV6-5 and TRBJ1-6; 8 bases align to TRBD1. Trimming at V came to 6 bases and at J to 6 bases, leaving 10 bases not matched to a gene. The CDR3 loop spans 16 amino acids. Germline lookup yields CDR1 MNHEY and CDR2 SVGAGI.

This clonotype was detected many times. The chain has TRBV10-2 and TRBJ2-1, with D tentatively TRBD1 or TRBD2 (5 bases each). Trimming removed 5 bases from V and 6 bases from J, with 17 bases in between. Germline V lookup: CDR1 WSHSY, CDR2 SAAADI. This CDR3 has 15 residues. DNA of the CDR3: TGCGCCAGCAGTCCCCCTGGGGGTTGGAGCAATGAGCAGTTCTTC. Residues: CASSPPGGWSNEQFF.

This clonotype was seen repeatedly, ten times or more. The chain uses TRBV5-1 and TRBJ2-4; D gene uncertain. There are 13 residues in the CDR3. The germline gives CDR1 SGHRS, CDR2 YFSETQ. With 0 bases removed from V and 6 bases from J, the gap between germline ends came to 7 bases. The CDR3 loop reads CASSLAPGNIQYF. DNA of the CDR3: TGCGCCAGCAGCTTGGCTCCGGGAAACATTCAGTACTTC. The full variable domain, its missing parts supplied by reference TRBV5-1 and TRBJ2-4, is KAGVTQTPRYLIKTRGQQVTLSCSPISGHRSVSWYQQTPGQGLQFLFEYFSETQRNKGNFPGRFSGRQFSNSRSEMNVSTLELGDSALYLCASSLAPGNIQYFGAGTRLSVL.

There are many counts of this clonotype. The chain employs TRBV29-1 and TRBJ1-2, with TRBD1 as a possible D gene (6 bases). The CDR3 sequence is 13 residues long. V dropped 6 bases and J dropped 5 bases, with 16 bases sitting between them. Germline V gene sequence: CDR1 SQVTM, CDR2 ANQGSEA. CDR3 nucleotide sequence: TGCAGCGTCGGCGGGGGGCCAAGGTATGGCTACACCTTC. Protein: CSVGGGPRYGYTF.

This clonotype showed up many times. The chain recombines TRBV12-3 or TRBV12-4 with TRBJ1-5, with D possibly being TRBD1 (5 bases). V was clipped by 7 bases and J by 3 bases, with 13 bases between them. This CDR3 comprises 14 residues. The CDR3 loop is CASTPGRYNQPQHF. The CDR3 DNA reads TGTGCCAGCACACCGGGACGTTACAATCAGCCCCAGCATTTT.

This clonotype came up many times. The rearrangement links TRBV7-6 to TRBJ2-2; D may correspond to TRBD1 or TRBD2 (7 bases each). Trimming left V 1 base short and J 6 bases short, with 15 bases between. CDR3 length: 16 residues. CDR1 and CDR2 (germline): SGHVS, FNYEAQ. As DNA, the CDR3 is TGTGCCAGCAGCTTAGAGACAGGGAGGGTAGCCGGGGAGCTGTTTTTT. Residues: CASSLETGRVAGELFF.

This clonotype showed up many times. This chain uses TRBV20-1 with TRBJ2-4; 12 nucleotides match TRBD1. The germline CDR1 and CDR2 sequences are DFQATT and SNEGSKA (reference sequence). Trimming took 1 base from V and 6 from J; bases not matched to a gene: 4. The CDR3 contains 15 residues. CDR3 region: CSARAPGQGANIQYF. In DNA, the CDR3 is TGCAGTGCTAGAGCTCCGGGACAGGGGGCAAACATTCAGTACTTC.

This clonotype was counted at least ten times. The chain carries TRBV18 and TRBJ2-4; 7 nucleotides align to TRBD1. Per the germline V gene, CDR1 is KGHSH and CDR2 is LQKENI. CDR3 length equals 17 residues. V shed 0 bases and J 3 bases; nucleotides not matched to a gene: 8. The CDR3 DNA reads as TGTGCCAGCTCACCACCGGGAACAGGGGTGAACAAAAACATTCAGTACTTC. This sequence encodes CASSPPGTGVNKNIQYF.

Many counts were recorded for this clonotype. The chain employs TRBV5-1 and TRBJ2-3, with 8 bases matching TRBD2. Germline V CDR1 and CDR2: SGHRS, YFSETQ. The CDR3 covers 15 residues. With 2 bases clipped from V and 2 bases from J, the junction kept 4 bases outside the gene matches. The CDR3 sequence is CASSFERGYTDTQYF. The CDR3 nucleotides are TGCGCCAGCAGCTTTGAGCGGGGGTACACAGATACGCAGTATTTT.

This clonotype has at least ten counts. The CDR3 protein is CASNWDTGNTGELFF. The CDR3 bases are TGTGCCAGCAATTGGGACACTGGTAACACCGGGGAGCTGTTTTTT. The chain carries TRBV2 and TRBJ2-2; a possible D gene is TRBD1 (6 bases). This CDR3 contains 15 residues. The germline V and J ends were trimmed by 7 bases and 2 bases, with 14 bases remaining between them. Germline CDR1 reads SNHLY; CDR2 reads FYNNEI.

This clonotype was counted ten times or more. The rearrangement uses TRBV20-1 and TRBJ2-5, with TRBD2 matching 8 bases. V trimming: 6 bases; J trimming: 3 bases; junction bases outside the gene matches: 9. The CDR3 totals 14 residues. Germline loops: CDR1 DFQATT, CDR2 SNEGSKA (reference sequence). CDR3 residues: CSAGGGGTEETQYF. The CDR3 DNA is TGCAGTGCCGGTGGCGGGGGGACTGAAGAGACCCAGTACTTC.

The gene calls are TRBV18 and TRBJ1-1; D gene uncertain. This CDR3 spans 15 amino acids. CDR1 and CDR2 (germline): KGHSH, LQKENI. V lost 6 bases, J lost 1 base, and 15 bases lay in between. CDR3 region: CASSSATRGNTEAFF. CDR3 nucleotides: TGTGCCAGCTCTTCTGCGACACGAGGGAACACTGAAGCTTTCTTT.

There are many counts of this clonotype. The chain is built from TRBV20-1 and TRBJ1-4; D unclear. Germline lookup yields CDR1 DFQATT and CDR2 SNEGSKA (reference sequence). The CDR3 runs 14 residues. Trimming took off 0 bases at V and 5 bases at J, with 10 bases between the two ends. Here the CDR3 reads CSARDWTQNEKLFF. CDR3 in DNA: TGCAGTGCTAGAGACTGGACTCAAAATGAAAAACTGTTTTTT.

This clonotype came up many times. The genes are TRBV12-3 or TRBV12-4 and TRBJ1-1, with 7 positions matching TRBD1. The CDR3 has 14 amino acids. Trimming removed 7 bases from V and 5 bases from J; junction bases left unmatched: 10. The CDR3 DNA reads TGTGCCAGCAACCCGACAGGGATACCAACTGAAGCTTTCTTT. Protein: CASNPTGIPTEAFF.

Ten or more counts support this clonotype. This chain connects TRBV7-2 to TRBJ2-2, with D perhaps being TRBD1 or TRBD2 (5 bases each). The V gene lost 4 bases and the J gene lost 5 bases, with 23 bases spanning the gap. The CDR3 contains 18 residues. Looked up from germline, CDR1 is SGHTA and CDR2 is FQGNSA. CDR3 in DNA: TGTGCCAGCAGCTCGCGAAAAGGGGACGTCGCAGGGACCGGGGAGCTGTTTTTT. Translation: CASSSRKGDVAGTGELFF.

Worth noting for this clonotype: A read error may produce the germline difference seen at one junction end. The gene calls are TRBV27 and TRBJ1-6; D is unclear. Germline CDR1 MNHEY, CDR2 SMNVEV (reference sequence). The CDR3 length is 16 residues. CDR3 region: CASSLSGRPFLSPLNF. Here the CDR3 DNA reads TGTGCCAGCAGTTTATCGGGCAGGCCGTTTCTATCACCCCTCAACTTT.

Ten or more counts support this clonotype. The chain joins TRBV6-1 to TRBJ2-7, with 10 bases lining up with TRBD1. This CDR3 spans 15 amino acids. Germline CDR1 MNHNS, CDR2 SASEGT. V lost 4 bases to trimming and J lost 3 bases; unmatched junction nucleotides: 6. Here the CDR3 reads CASSARDRGFYEQYF. Here the CDR3 DNA reads TGTGCCAGCAGTGCCCGGGACAGGGGTTTCTACGAGCAGTACTTC.

This clonotype was recorded many times. This rearrangement joins TRBV29-1 to TRBJ2-7; tentatively, D is TRBD1 or TRBD2 (6 bases each). This CDR3 comprises 16 residues. V lost 0 bases, J lost 3 bases, and 18 bases lay in between. CDR1 is SQVTM, CDR2 ANQGSEA, per germline. The CDR3 reads CSVEELQGGGRYEQYF. The CDR3, as DNA: TGCAGCGTTGAAGAGCTACAGGGAGGTGGCCGCTACGAGCAGTACTTC.

This clonotype was seen at least ten times. The chain has TRBV6-1 and TRBJ2-7, with 10 nucleotides matching TRBD2. The CDR3 runs 16 residues. Trimming removed 8 bases from V and 7 bases from J; junction bases left unmatched: 17. CDR1 MNHNS and CDR2 SASEGT come from the germline V gene. The CDR3 DNA reads as TGTGCCAGCGAAAAGGAAATAGCGGGGGGAGTCGGGGAGCAGTACTTC. Amino acids: CASEKEIAGGVGEQYF.

This clonotype was picked up many times. The chain joins TRBV9 to TRBJ2-3; D may be TRBD1 or TRBD2 (5 bases each). Trimming cost V 0 bases and J 0 bases, with 11 bases left between them. The germline V gene has CDR1 SGDLS and CDR2 YYNGEE. This CDR3 is built from 16 residues. The CDR3 loop is CASSVGKGPSTDTQYF. The CDR3 region has the DNA TGTGCCAGCAGCGTAGGGAAGGGACCTAGCACAGATACGCAGTATTTT. The full variable domain, rest sourced from reference TRBV9 and TRBJ2-3, is DSGVTQTPKHLITATGQRVTLRCSPRSGDLSVYWYQQSLDQGLQFLIQYYNGEERAKGNILERFSAQQFPDLHSELNLSSLELGDSALYFCASSVGKGPSTDTQYFGPGTRLTVL.

This clonotype was seen more than once but under ten times. The V call is TRBV20-1, the J call TRBJ2-7, with 8 nucleotides matching TRBD2. With V trimmed by 1 base and J by 3 bases, 5 bases remained unmatched. The germline CDR1 and CDR2 sequences are DFQATT and SNEGSKA (reference sequence). The CDR3 is 14 amino acids. CDR3 protein: CSARGRGDFYEQYF. The CDR3 DNA follows: TGCAGTGCTAGAGGGCGGGGGGACTTCTACGAGCAGTACTTC.

Many counts were recorded for this clonotype. The chain is built from TRBV5-1 and TRBJ2-2; 7 nucleotides line up with TRBD1. Unmatched junction bases numbered 1, after V lost 2 bases and J lost 6 bases. This CDR3 region has 13 residues. Germline loops: CDR1 SGHRS, CDR2 YFSETQ. The CDR3 bases are TGCGCCAGCAGCTTTACAGGGGCCGGGGAGCTGTTTTTT. It specifies CASSFTGAGELFF.

This clonotype was seen many times. The rearrangement links TRBV20-1 to TRBJ2-1; no clear D. Germline assignment: CDR1 DFQATT and CDR2 SNEGSKA (reference sequence). Trimming took 3 bases from V and 0 from J, leaving 9 bases between them. CDR3 length: 14 residues. The CDR3 DNA reads as TGCAGTGCTAGTAGGGCAGCCTCCTACAATGAGCAGTTCTTC. This encodes CSASRAASYNEQFF.

The sample holds many counts of this clonotype. The chain combines TRBV6-5 with TRBJ2-5; no reliable D call. The V and J ends lost 6 bases and 1 base respectively, with 6 bases between them. Germline values: CDR1 MNHEY, CDR2 SVGAGI. The CDR3 is 12 amino acids. This CDR3 is CASSDSQETQYF. The CDR3, as DNA: TGTGCCAGCAGCGACTCCCAAGAGACCCAGTACTTC.

This clonotype has a count of ten or more. The chain joins TRBV12-3 or TRBV12-4 to TRBJ2-7; D uncertain. The V and J ends lost 3 bases and 2 bases respectively, with 8 bases between them. CDR3 length: 13 residues. As DNA, the CDR3 is TGTGCCAGCAGTTTCGCTCCCACCTACGAGCAGTACTTC. Translated: CASSFAPTYEQYF.